One T cell receptor (beta chain) is described in this entry. This sample stems from a study of shared clonotypes between healthy human individuals. Per the germline V gene, CDR1 is SGHNT and CDR2 is YYREEE (reference sequence). The CDR3 is 16 residues long. Losses at the gene ends were 4 bases for V and 4 bases for J; bases not matched to a gene: 13. Clones were sequenced by immunoSEQ multiplex PCR, and TCRdb holds only the in-frame ones, with some missing. The sample shows 2,500,000 or so clones, approximately 90% of them seen only once. V and J are TRBV5-4 and TRBJ1-1; 7 bases agree with TRBD1. The receptor comes from a man between 18 and 35 years old in good health. The material sequenced was naive CD4+ T cells sorted from blood. The subset was: CD45RA+ positively selected. In nucleotides, the CDR3 is TGTGCCAGCAGCCCGAAGACGACAGGGTCGGTCACTGAAGCTTTCTTT. Amino acid sequence: CASSPKTTGSVTEAFF. The whole variable domain, filled in from reference TRBV5-4 and TRBJ1-1, reads ETGVTQSPTHLIKTRGQQVTLRCSSQSGHNTVSWYQQALGQGPQFIFQYYREEENGRGNFPPRFSGLQFPNYSSELNVNALELDDSALYLCASSPKTTGSVTEAFFGQGTRLTVV.